Listed here is a single T cell receptor (beta chain). Its antigen remains unknown. V shed 1 base, J shed 7 bases, and the junction held 6 bases outside the gene matches. The germline V gene has CDR1 MGHRA and CDR2 YSYEKL. CDR3 length: 16 amino acids. These data come from a study of graft-versus-host responses after intestinal transplantation. Looking at the study overall: Anti-thymocyte globulin served as induction for all recipients, who then took tacrolimus and steroids for around 3 years.

Study-wide points: After transplant, early declines in HvG clones were associated with peak levels of circulating GvH clones.

Libraries were prepared by immunoSEQ multiplex PCR; TCRdb keeps only in-frame clonotypes and omits some of them. The data show fewer than 60,000 clones, roughly 83% seen once. The sample here was unstimulated CD4+ T cells sorted from spleen or lymph node cells, taken before transplant. The chain has TRBV4-1 and TRBJ2-1, with 11 bases matching TRBD2. The sequence was obtained from a human donor who was the organ donor for an intestinal transplant. Here the CDR3 DNA reads TGCGCCAGCAGCCAAGGGCTAGCGGGGGGAGGGAATGAGCAGTTCTTC. Amino acids: CASSQGLAGGGNEQFF.